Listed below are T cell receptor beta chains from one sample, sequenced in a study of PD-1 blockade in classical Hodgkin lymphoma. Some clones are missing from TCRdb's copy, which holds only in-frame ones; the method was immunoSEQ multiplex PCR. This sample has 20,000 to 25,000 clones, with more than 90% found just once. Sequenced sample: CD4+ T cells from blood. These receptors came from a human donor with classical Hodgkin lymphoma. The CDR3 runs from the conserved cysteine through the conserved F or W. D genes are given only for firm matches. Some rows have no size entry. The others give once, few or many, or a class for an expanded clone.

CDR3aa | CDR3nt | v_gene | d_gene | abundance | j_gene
CASSPQRGTRTDTQYF | TGTGCCAGCAGTCCCCAGCGGGGCACTCGCACAGATACGCAGTATTTT | TRBV27 | TRBD2 | NA | TRBJ2-3
CASSWRSGRISDTQYF | TGTGCCAGCAGCTGGCGTAGCGGGAGGATCTCAGATACGCAGTATTTT | TRBV5-4 | TRBD2 | NA | TRBJ2-3
CASSMTGGRNPPEAFF | TGCGCCAGCAGTATGACAGGGGGTCGAAATCCACCTGAAGCTTTCTTT | TRBV10-2 | TRBD1 | NA | TRBJ1-1
CASSLARPGPYEQYF | TGTGCCAGCAGCCTGGCCAGACCGGGCCCCTACGAGCAGTACTTC | TRBV6-5 | NA | NA | TRBJ2-7
CASSEGEGARYWSEKLFF | TGTGCCAGCAGTGAAGGTGAAGGGGCGCGATACTGGAGTGAAAAACTGTTTTTT | TRBV25-1 | NA | NA | TRBJ1-4
CASSARLYGYTF | TGTGCCAGCAGTGCACGGCTCTATGGCTACACCTTC | TRBV6-1 | NA | NA | TRBJ1-2
CASSLAGGVAKNIQYF | TGTGCCAGCAGTTTAGCTGGGGGGGTAGCCAAAAACATTCAGTACTTC | TRBV28 | TRBD2 | NA | TRBJ2-4
CASSRTGGINYGYTF | TGCGCCAGCAGTAGGACAGGGGGTATAAACTATGGCTACACCTTC | TRBV4-3 | TRBD1 | NA | TRBJ1-2
CASTTGTGGRETQYF | TGCGCCAGCACGACCGGGACAGGGGGCCGAGAGACCCAGTACTTC | TRBV5-1 | TRBD1 | NA | TRBJ2-5
CASSLPTVNEKLFF | TGTGCCAGCAGTTTGCCAACAGTTAATGAAAAACTGTTTTTT | TRBV28 | NA | NA | TRBJ1-4
CASSLAGTSGANVLTF | TGCGCCAGCAGCTTGGCGGGGACCTCTGGGGCCAACGTCCTGACTTTC | TRBV5-1 | NA | NA | TRBJ2-6
CASSETAVRAKNIQYF | TGTGCCAGCAGTGAAACGGCAGTTCGGGCCAAAAACATTCAGTACTTC | TRBV6-1 | NA | once | TRBJ2-4
CASRQGLPSGNTIYF | TGTGCCAGCAGGCAGGGACTGCCCTCTGGAAACACCATATATTTT | TRBV28 | NA | NA | TRBJ1-3
CASSLWRGRDTEAFF | TGTGCCAGCAGCTTGTGGCGGGGGCGAGACACTGAAGCTTTCTTT | TRBV5-8 | NA | NA | TRBJ1-1
CAWSVDRFHEQFF | TGTGCCTGGAGTGTCGACAGGTTTCATGAGCAGTTCTTC | TRBV30 | NA | NA | TRBJ2-1
CASSLDRSNQPQHF | TGTGCCAGCAGTTTGGACAGAAGCAATCAGCCCCAGCATTTT | TRBV27 | NA | NA | TRBJ1-5
CASSQDLRERTGELFF | TGTGCCAGCAGCCAAGATCTAAGGGAGCGGACCGGGGAGCTGTTTTTT | TRBV14 | NA | NA | TRBJ2-2
CASSPGTTYEQYF | TGTGCCAGCTCACCGGGAACAACCTACGAGCAGTACTTC | TRBV18 | NA | once | TRBJ2-7
CSNSGGGPSSYNEQFF | TGCAGCAACAGTGGCGGGGGGCCGAGTTCCTACAATGAGCAGTTCTTC | TRBV29-1 | TRBD2 | NA | TRBJ2-1
CASSALVSDFARELFF | TGTGCCAGCAGTGCCCTAGTATCGGACTTTGCGAGGGAGCTGTTTTTT | TRBV27 | NA | NA | TRBJ2-2
CASSQLRNGQQFF | TGTGCCAGCAGCCAACTCCGGAACGGTCAACAGTTCTTC | TRBV14 | NA | NA | TRBJ2-1
CASSYFPQGAGGYTF | TGTGCCAGCAGTTACTTCCCCCAGGGGGCTGGAGGCTACACCTTC | TRBV6-5 | TRBD1 | NA | TRBJ1-2
CASSSGTGMSYEQYF | TGTGCCAGCAGCTCCGGGACAGGGATGTCCTACGAGCAGTACTTC | TRBV5-4 | TRBD1 | NA | TRBJ2-7
CASSRFEVDTEAFF | TGTGCCAGCAGTCGCTTCGAGGTGGACACTGAAGCTTTCTTT | TRBV2 | NA | NA | TRBJ1-1
CASSQLGGPKNIQYF | TGTGCCAGCAGCCAACTAGGGGGCCCCAAAAACATTCAGTACTTC | TRBV7-9 | TRBD1 | NA | TRBJ2-4
CASSPRTGSTGELFF | TGTGCCAGCAGCCCCCGGACAGGGTCAACCGGGGAGCTGTTTTTT | TRBV9 | TRBD1 | NA | TRBJ2-2
CASSPLGPWRGNTIYF | TGTGCCAGCAGCCCACTTGGACCCTGGAGAGGAAACACCATATATTTT | TRBV14 | NA | NA | TRBJ1-3
CASSEPAGGSYEQYF | TGCGCCAGCAGTGAACCAGCGGGAGGGTCCTACGAGCAGTACTTC | TRBV10-2 | TRBD2 | NA | TRBJ2-7
CASRPGGGYGYTF | TGTGCCAGCCGACCGGGGGGAGGCTATGGCTACACCTTC | TRBV27 | NA | NA | TRBJ1-2
CASSLRQPYGYTF | TGTGCCAGCAGCTTAAGGCAGCCCTATGGCTACACCTTC | TRBV5-3 | NA | NA | TRBJ1-2